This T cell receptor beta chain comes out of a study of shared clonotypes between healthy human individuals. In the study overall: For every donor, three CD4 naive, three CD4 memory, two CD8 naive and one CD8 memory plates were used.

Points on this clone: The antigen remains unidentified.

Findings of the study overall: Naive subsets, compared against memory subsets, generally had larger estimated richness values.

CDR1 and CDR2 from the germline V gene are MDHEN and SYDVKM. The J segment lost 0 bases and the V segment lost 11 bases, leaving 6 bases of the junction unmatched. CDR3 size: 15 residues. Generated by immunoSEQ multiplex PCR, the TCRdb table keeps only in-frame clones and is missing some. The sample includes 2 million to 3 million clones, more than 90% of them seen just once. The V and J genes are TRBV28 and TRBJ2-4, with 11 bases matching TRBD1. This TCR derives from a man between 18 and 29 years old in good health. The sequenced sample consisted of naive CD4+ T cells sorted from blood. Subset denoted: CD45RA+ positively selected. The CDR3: CAASGTGGAKNIQYF. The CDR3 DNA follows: TGTGCCGCCTCCGGGACAGGGGGAGCCAAAAACATTCAGTACTTC.